One and the same sample provided the 18 T cell receptor beta chains below, sequenced in a study of T cell responses to AZD1222 COVID-19 vaccine (dated by TCRdb to the early 2020s). The meaning of the sample's time point label: about 28 days (+/-7) after the second vaccine dose. Receptor libraries were prepared by the immunoSEQ multiplex PCR assay. Imported from immuneACCESS, the table was reduced by TCRdb to in-frame sequences with V and J called. These copies leave out some clones; in studies compared against another copy, an unresolved V gene accounts for under half, and the cause of the remainder is not known. In this sample the table shows more than 150,000 clones, around nine tenths of which occur a single time. The ten largest make up about 1.6% of the sample. The specimen was peripheral blood, collected 28 days after the second AZD1222 dose. Receptor source: an adult who received the AZD1222 COVID-19 vaccine.

V is TRBV4-2 and J is TRBJ1-2; 8 nucleotides match TRBD1. V was clipped by 0 bases and J by 5 bases; unmatched bases: 5. This CDR3 has 15 residues. Germline-derived CDR1 and CDR2 are LGHNA and YNFKEQ. This chain's CDR3 is CASSQEHRGYYGYTF. The CDR3 DNA is TGTGCCAGCAGCCAAGAACACAGGGGGTATTATGGCTACACCTTC.

The sample holds one count of this clone. This chain links TRBV5-6 with TRBJ1-2; D remains ambiguous. V was shortened by 4 bases and J by 4 bases, with 8 bases between the two germline ends. The CDR3 is 12 amino acids. The V gene's germline CDR1 is SGHDT and CDR2 YYEEEE. CDR3 DNA sequence: TGTGCCAGCAGCCTGGACGGCTATGGCTACACCTTC. Amino acid sequence: CASSLDGYGYTF.

Of note for this clone: Other DNA sequences in this specimen translate into the identical CDR3. The chain employs TRBV18 and TRBJ1-1; D not certain. This CDR3 region has 13 residues. V lost 2 bases and J lost 4, with 8 bases in between. The germline V gene encodes CDR1 KGHSH and CDR2 LQKENI. DNA of the CDR3: TGTGCCAGCTCACCAGGGGTGGGCACTGAAGCTTTCTTT. Its protein is CASSPGVGTEAFF.

This clone came up once. The CDR3 DNA sequence: TGTGCCAGCAGTGGACTACCCTACCTCCAAGAGACCCAGTACTTC. This translates into CASSGLPYLQETQYF. This chain connects TRBV2 to TRBJ2-5; D is possibly TRBD2 (5 bases). The CDR3 covers 15 residues. The V gene's germline CDR1 is SNHLY and CDR2 FYNNEI. The V end lost 4 bases, the J end lost 1 base, and 13 bases lay between the germline ends.

This chain uses TRBV27 with TRBJ2-7; 9 bases are a match to TRBD2. Germline-derived CDR1 and CDR2 are MNHEY and SMNVEV (reference sequence). This CDR3 region has 15 residues. V lost 4 bases, J lost 4 bases, and 8 bases stayed unmatched. For the CDR3, the DNA is TGTGCCAGCAGTTCTCCACTAGCGGGTACTTACGAGCAGTACTTC. It specifies CASSSPLAGTYEQYF.

The rearrangement uses TRBV6-5 and TRBJ2-7, with 9 bases that match TRBD1. After removal of 2 bases from V and 1 base from J, the junction contained 6 bases not matched to a gene. The length of the CDR3 is 16 residues. Germline CDR1 reads MNHEY; CDR2 reads SVGAGI. Here the CDR3 reads CASSYQYGQGSYEQYF. The CDR3 coding sequence is TGTGCCAGCAGTTACCAGTATGGACAGGGGTCCTACGAGCAGTACTTC.

The J gene is TRBJ1-2, the V gene TRBV6-5; TRBD1 agrees at 10 bases. The germline gives CDR1 MNHEY, CDR2 SVGAGI. The V segment lost 7 bases and the J segment 3 bases; nucleotides outside the gene matches: 5. The CDR3 is made up of 14 amino acids. The CDR3 here is CASNDRGPDYGYTF. The CDR3, as DNA: TGTGCCAGCAACGACAGGGGGCCGGACTATGGCTACACCTTC.

This rearrangement joins TRBV2 to TRBJ2-5; TRBD2 matches at 7 bases. The junction had 3 bases not matched to a gene; V was cut back by 1 base and J by 1 base. The CDR3 runs to 15 residues. Germline assignment: CDR1 SNHLY and CDR2 FYNNEI. The CDR3 protein is CASSEERGPQETQYF. The CDR3 coding sequence is TGTGCCAGCAGTGAAGAGCGGGGACCCCAAGAGACCCAGTACTTC.

The gene calls are TRBV4-2 and TRBJ1-2; tentative D call: TRBD1 (5 bases). This CDR3 has 16 amino acids. The V gene lost 1 base and the J gene lost 4 bases, with 16 bases spanning the gap. Germline CDR1 and CDR2: LGHNA and YNFKEQ. CDR3 in DNA: TGTGCCAGCAGCCAAGCCGGGGAGGGGACCGTCTATGGCTACACCTTC. Its protein is CASSQAGEGTVYGYTF.

Regarding this clone: One end of the junction is discordant with germline, which a read error may explain. V usage is TRBV6-5 and J usage is TRBJ1-2; D perhaps matches TRBD1 (6 bases). The CDR3 runs 13 residues. CDR1 is MNHEY, CDR2 SVGAGI, per germline. CDR3 protein: CASSYSGGNGYAF. CDR3 nucleotides: TGTGCCAGCAGTTACTCAGGGGGTAATGGCTACGCCTTC.

The chain links TRBV7-9 to TRBJ2-2, with D perhaps TRBD2 (6 bases). This CDR3 has 16 amino acids. Deletions cut 4 bases from V and 3 bases from J, with 15 bases between. Germline assignment: CDR1 SEHNR and CDR2 FQNEAQ (reference sequence). CDR3 DNA: TGTGCCAGCAGCTCCCCTGGCGGGATGGACACCGGGGAGCTGTTTTTT. This encodes CASSSPGGMDTGELFF.

The J gene is TRBJ2-7, the V gene TRBV7-9; TRBD2 matches at 15 bases. Germline CDR1 SEHNR, CDR2 FQNEAQ (reference sequence). V lost 5 bases to trimming and J lost 5 bases; unmatched junction nucleotides: 7. The CDR3 loop spans 16 amino acids. CDR3 sequence: CASSPGTSGRKDEQYF. In nucleotides, the CDR3 is TGTGCCAGCAGCCCCGGGACTAGCGGGAGGAAAGACGAGCAGTACTTC.

A word on this clone: The same CDR3 is also encoded by other DNA sequences in this sample. This chain links TRBV5-1 with TRBJ1-1; a weak D match, TRBD1 (6 bases). This CDR3 region has 14 residues. Germline V gives CDR1 SGHRS, CDR2 YFSETQ. Trimming pared 0 bases from V and 3 bases from J, leaving 9 bases between. As DNA, the CDR3 is TGCGCCAGCAGCTTGGGAGGGGGGTACACTGAAGCTTTCTTT. It specifies CASSLGGGYTEAFF. Supplemented by reference TRBV5-1 and TRBJ1-1, the full variable domain reads KAGVTQTPRYLIKTRGQQVTLSCSPISGHRSVSWYQQTPGQGLQFLFEYFSETQRNKGNFPGRFSGRQFSNSRSEMNVSTLELGDSALYLCASSLGGGYTEAFFGQGTRLTVV.

The rearrangement uses TRBV11-2 and TRBJ1-1; D possibly corresponds to TRBD1 (5 bases). The CDR3 runs 12 residues. The V and J ends lost 5 bases and 5 bases respectively, with 9 bases between them. Per germline, CDR1 SGHAT and CDR2 FQNNGV. CDR3 DNA: TGTGCCAGCAGCCCCGGGGGGACTGAAGCTTTCTTT. Its protein product is CASSPGGTEAFF.

The CDR3 DNA reads as TGTGCCAGCAGCTTAGGGGGCTTCCAGGGAAGCAATCAGCCCCAGCATTTT. Its translation is CASSLGGFQGSNQPQHF. The chain employs TRBV7-6 and TRBJ1-5, with TRBD1 as a possible D gene (5 bases). The CDR3 length is 17 residues. Germline V gene sequence: CDR1 SGHVS, CDR2 FNYEAQ. Trimming stripped 1 base from V and 1 base from J, with 14 bases between.

This chain uses TRBV5-1 with TRBJ2-7; 7 bases are a match to TRBD1. The CDR3 is 15 residues long. After removal of 1 base from V and 1 base from J, the junction contained 5 bases not matched to a gene. CDR1 is SGHRS, CDR2 YFSETQ, per germline. The CDR3, as DNA: TGCGCCAGCAGCTTGACAGGGGCACAATCCTACGAGCAGTACTTC. It codes for CASSLTGAQSYEQYF.

The rearrangement uses TRBV28 and TRBJ1-2; D not resolved. V was trimmed by 7 bases and J by 2 bases, leaving 8 bases between them. Germline V gene lookup returns CDR1 MDHEN and CDR2 SYDVKM. The CDR3 covers 12 residues. For the CDR3, the DNA is TGTGCCAGCACAGATTTAAACTATGGCTACACCTTC. Protein product: CASTDLNYGYTF.

This clone was seen only once. DNA for the CDR3: TGTGCCAGCAGCCAAGATTTGACTTATACCTACGAGCAGTACTTC. Translation: CASSQDLTYTYEQYF. The rearrangement uses TRBV3-1 (or the pseudogene TRBV3-2) and TRBJ2-7; D unclear. V lost 0 bases and J lost 2, with 11 bases in between. Germline assignment: CDR1 LGHDT and CDR2 YNNKEL (reference sequence). This CDR3 contains 15 residues.